This TCR beta chain was captured in a study of blood T cell repertoires in COVID-19. People in the exposed group encountered a COVID-19 case within 2 weeks before entering the study. The protocol was immunoSEQ multiplex PCR, while the TCRdb copy is restricted to in-frame clones and leaves out a portion. This table holds 250,000 or so clones, 75% to 95% found once. Germline CDR1 SGHTA, CDR2 FQGTGA. The V gene end was trimmed by 4 bases and the J gene end by 6 bases; junction bases not matched to a gene: 7. The CDR3 extends over 15 amino acids. The chain combines TRBV7-3 with TRBJ2-1, with 9 bases fitting TRBD2. The sequence derives from a man aged 40-55 years who had been exposed to COVID-19. Sequenced sample: PBMCs or T cells enriched from blood (not recorded which). The CDR3 loop reads CASSSDSGRFNEQFF. For the CDR3, the DNA is TGTGCCAGCAGCTCCGATAGCGGGAGATTCAATGAGCAGTTCTTC.